This TCR beta chain emerged from a study of blood T cell repertoires in COVID-19. Germline CDR1 and CDR2: SGDLS and YYNGEE. V was clipped by 1 base and J by 3 bases, with 10 bases between them. The CDR3 loop spans 14 amino acids. In the authors' methods: Reference gene primer amplification in the assay estimated nucleated cell counts. Data came from immunoSEQ multiplex PCR; TCRdb stores just in-frame clones and leaves some out. D and trimming were read from the DNA, whereas the V and J calls and clone size are those reported in that table. Among a few hundred thousand clones listed, roughly 88% were seen once.

Sample: PBMCs or T cells enriched from blood (not recorded which). The rearrangement joins TRBV9 to TRBJ1-2; D may be TRBD1 (6 bases). This clonotype originated in a woman between 35 and 50 years old with acute COVID-19. CDR3 loop: CASSVQGRDYGYTF. CDR3 DNA sequence: TGTGCCAGCAGCGTACAGGGGAGAGACTATGGCTACACCTTC.